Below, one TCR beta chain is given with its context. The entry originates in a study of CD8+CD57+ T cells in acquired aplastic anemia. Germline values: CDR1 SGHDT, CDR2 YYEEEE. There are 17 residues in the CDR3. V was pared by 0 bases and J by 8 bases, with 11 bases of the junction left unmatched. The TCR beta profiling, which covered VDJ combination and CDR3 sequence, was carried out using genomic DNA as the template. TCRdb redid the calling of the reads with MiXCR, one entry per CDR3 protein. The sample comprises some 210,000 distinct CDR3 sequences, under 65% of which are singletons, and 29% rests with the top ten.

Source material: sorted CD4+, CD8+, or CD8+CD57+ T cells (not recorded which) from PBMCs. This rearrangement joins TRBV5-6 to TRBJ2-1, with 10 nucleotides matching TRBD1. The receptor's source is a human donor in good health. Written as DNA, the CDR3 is TGTGCCAGCAGCTTGGATTTTTGGACAGGGGGTTTCGATGAGCAGTTCTTC. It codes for CASSLDFWTGGFDEQFF.